What follows describes a single TCR beta chain. As yet, its antigen is unknown. Both 60 Vbeta primers and 13 Jbeta primers went into the PCR. Assay: immunoSEQ multiplex PCR; the TCRdb copy retains only in-frame clones and omits some. The top ten hold less than 3% of the sample, which has under 150,000 clones, 82% seen once. This record belongs to a study of cytomegalovirus exposure and HLA in healthy donors. Overall study results and limits: The presence/absence work took it that sequencing depth was about the same across donors.

V was clipped by 2 bases and J by 2 bases; unmatched bases: 4. The germline CDR1 and CDR2 sequences are LGHNA and YSLEER. CDR3 length: 17 residues. V is TRBV4-3 and J is TRBJ2-2, with 11 nucleotides matching TRBD2. This clonotype was sampled from a male donor in good health and CMV-seronegative. The sample was PBMCs. CDR3 coding DNA: TGCGCCAGCAGCCAATTTCTAGCGGGGGGAAACACCGGGGAGCTGTTTTTT. Translation: CASSQFLAGGNTGELFF.